These 8 T cell receptor beta chains came from one sample sequenced in a study of cytomegalovirus exposure and HLA in healthy donors. PCR involved 60 Vbeta and 13 Jbeta primers. Using immunoSEQ multiplex PCR, the repertoire was profiled, and TCRdb retains in-frame clones only, with some absent. This table has roughly 250,000 clones, 80% appearing once. The sequencing sample was made of PBMCs. The source is a girl aged 2 to 10 in good health and CMV-seronegative.

The gene calls are TRBV5-1 and TRBJ1-1; 7 nucleotides align to TRBD1. Germline values: CDR1 SGHRS, CDR2 YFSETQ. The V gene end was trimmed by 2 bases and the J gene end by 3 bases; junction bases not matched to a gene: 4. This CDR3 is built from 14 residues. For the CDR3, the DNA is TGCGCCAGCAGCTTCGAGACAGGGTACACTGAAGCTTTCTTT. This gives the protein CASSFETGYTEAFF.

The chain recombines TRBV5-1 with TRBJ1-2; D call uncertain. Looked up from germline, CDR1 is SGHRS and CDR2 is YFSETQ. Trimming left V 0 bases short and J 8 bases short, with 8 bases between. CDR3 length: 12 amino acids. The DNA for the CDR3 is TGCGCCAGCAGCTTGGACAGTCAGGGCTACACCTTC. The encoded protein is CASSLDSQGYTF.

The J gene is TRBJ2-5, the V gene TRBV27, with TRBD2 matching over 12 bases. V lost 6 bases, J lost 4 bases, and 6 bases stayed unmatched. Per germline, CDR1 MNHEY and CDR2 SMNVEV (reference sequence). The CDR3 loop spans 15 amino acids. For the CDR3, the DNA is TGTGCCAGCAGGACACTAGCGGGAGGCCGAGAGACCCAGTACTTC. Translated, it gives CASRTLAGGRETQYF.

The chain uses TRBV10-3 and TRBJ2-1, with TRBD2 matching over 10 bases. CDR3 length equals 14 residues. From germline, CDR1 is ENHRY and CDR2 SYGVKD. J lost 12 bases, V lost 6 bases, and 11 bases had no gene match. Here the CDR3 reads CAIRSGGASERQFF. Here the CDR3 DNA reads TGTGCCATCAGGAGCGGGGGGGCCTCGGAAAGGCAGTTCTTC.

This chain connects TRBV28 to TRBJ2-1, with 10 bases that match TRBD2. The germline CDR1 and CDR2 sequences are MDHEN and SYDVKM. This CDR3 is 12 amino acids long. Unmatched junction bases numbered 9, after V lost 6 bases and J lost 16 bases. The CDR3 region is CASSRPGLASFF. The CDR3 DNA reads as TGTGCCAGCAGCAGACCGGGACTAGCGTCCTTCTTC.

The genes are TRBV9 and TRBJ2-2, with 8 positions matching TRBD2. V was clipped by 3 bases and J by 1 base; unmatched bases: 5. This CDR3 has 16 residues. Germline V gene data show CDR1 as SGDLS and CDR2 as YYNGEE. Written as DNA, the CDR3 is TGTGCCAGCAGCGGACGAAGCGGGGGGAACACCGGGGAGCTGTTTTTT. Translation gives CASSGRSGGNTGELFF. Full variable domain (missing parts from reference TRBV9 and TRBJ2-2): DSGVTQTPKHLITATGQRVTLRCSPRSGDLSVYWYQQSLDQGLQFLIQYYNGEERAKGNILERFSAQQFPDLHSELNLSSLELGDSALYFCASSGRSGGNTGELFFGEGSRLTVL.

This clone was picked up a small number of times. The genes are TRBV9 and TRBJ1-2, with unresolved D. Deletions cut 3 bases from V and 8 bases from J, with 11 bases between. Germline loops: CDR1 SGDLS, CDR2 YYNGEE. This CDR3 has 12 amino acids. CDR3 protein: CASSDHMEGYTF. The CDR3 DNA follows: TGTGCCAGCAGCGACCACATGGAGGGCTACACCTTC.

V and J are TRBV28 and TRBJ2-5, with 10 bases that match TRBD2. CDR3 size: 16 residues. The trim removed 5 bases at V and 5 bases at J, leaving 11 bases unmatched. Germline CDR1 MDHEN, CDR2 SYDVKM. CDR3 coding DNA: TGTGCCAGCAGTGGAGGGGCTAGCGGGAGTGGGGAGACCCAGTACTTC. Translation gives CASSGGASGSGETQYF.